This T cell receptor beta chain originates from a study of shared clonotypes between healthy human individuals. The study's findings and limits: A limitation of the genetic and exposure-history diversity represented arose from few donors.

V dropped 5 bases and J dropped 11 bases, with 13 bases sitting between them. Germline CDR1 reads SGHTA; CDR2 reads FQGTGA. The CDR3 length is 11 residues. Terminally differentiated effector memory CD45RA+ cells were excluded from the naive CD8 cells, which were CD45RO-negative and positively selected for CCR7. Points on this clone: Its specificity is unknown.

Assay execution proceeded at the deep level. Using immunoSEQ multiplex PCR, the repertoire was profiled, and TCRdb retains in-frame clones only, with some absent. The sample lists about 2.1 million clones; 85% to 95% were seen once. The sequence was collected from a man in his late teens or twenties in good health. Some clones in this sample may be carry-over from other donors' samples. This chain joins TRBV7-3 and TRBJ2-7; D is unclear. Material: naive CD8+ T cells from PBMCs. CDR3 loop: CASSTRGSKYF. CDR3 nucleotide sequence: TGTGCCAGCAGCACCCGCGGCAGCAAGTACTTC.